This entry lists 7 T cell receptor beta chains sequenced from one sample in a study of T cells of healthy individuals. From the 5' RACE reads, TCRdb called clonotypes with MiXCR, one entry per CDR3 protein. The sample yields about 96,000 distinct CDR3 sequences, about 16% seen once. The receptors derive from a human donor in good health.

This clonotype was picked up a small number of times. The chain is built from TRBV4-3 and TRBJ2-7; D perhaps matches TRBD2 (6 bases). The CDR3 loop spans 15 amino acids. Germline lookup yields CDR1 LGHNA and CDR2 YSLEER. Trimming took 0 bases from V and 0 from J, leaving 9 bases between them. The CDR3: CASSQENSGSYEQYF. The CDR3 bases are TGCGCCAGCAGCCAAGAGAATAGCGGCTCCTACGAGCAGTACTTC.

The gene calls are TRBV5-1 and TRBJ2-3; no definite D call. Germline V CDR1 and CDR2: SGHRS, YFSETQ. V lost 4 bases and J lost 2, with 14 bases in between. This CDR3 has 15 amino acids. CDR3 in amino acids: CASSPGPTSTDTQYF. CDR3 nucleotides: TGCGCCAGCAGCCCTGGGCCAACCTCCACAGATACGCAGTATTTT.

This clonotype has more than one count but fewer than ten. The chain employs TRBV24-1 and TRBJ1-5; no clear D. CDR1 KGHDR and CDR2 SFDVKD come from the germline V gene. CDR3 size: 12 residues. Trimming shortened V by 1 base and J by 7 bases, and 4 bases separated the two germline ends. CDR3 nucleotides: TGTGCCACCAGTGATTTAGAGCAGCCCCAGCATTTT. The encoded protein is CATSDLEQPQHF.

This clonotype has only a few counts. V gene TRBV7-8 combines with J gene TRBJ1-5; 9 bases are a match to TRBD1. The germline gives CDR1 SGHVS, CDR2 FQNEAQ. The ends lost 5 bases at V and 9 bases at J; junction bases unmatched: 11. This CDR3 spans 15 amino acids. The CDR3 DNA reads TGTGCCAGCAGCCGCGGGACAGGGACTGATCGGCCCCAGCATTTT. It is translated as CASSRGTGTDRPQHF.

Only a few counts were recorded for this clonotype. This chain links TRBV9 with TRBJ2-3; D gene uncertain. Germline CDR1 and CDR2: SGDLS and YYNGEE. V was pared by 0 bases and J by 3 bases, with 8 bases between. The CDR3 is made up of 14 amino acids. CDR3 in DNA: TGTGCCAGCAGCGTAGCGGTGAGAACAGATACGCAGTATTTT. Protein product: CASSVAVRTDTQYF.

This clonotype occurred a few times. The J gene is TRBJ2-7, the V gene TRBV20-1, with 8 bases that match TRBD1. Germline lookup yields CDR1 DFQATT and CDR2 SNEGSKA (reference sequence). With V trimmed by 6 bases and J by 5 bases, 9 bases remained unmatched. The CDR3 contains 13 residues. The CDR3 coding sequence is TGCAGTGCCCCAGCGCAGGGGGCCGACGAGCAGTACTTC. This encodes CSAPAQGADEQYF.

In this sample, this clonotype turned up many times. The J gene is TRBJ1-2, the V gene TRBV20-1, with 9 bases that match TRBD1. Trimming at V came to 4 bases and at J to 6 bases, leaving 9 bases not matched to a gene. This CDR3 spans 14 amino acids. Germline lookup yields CDR1 DFQATT and CDR2 SNEGSKA (reference sequence). CDR3 sequence: CSATSGQGVNGYTF. For the CDR3, the DNA is TGCAGTGCTACTTCGGGACAGGGTGTGAATGGCTACACCTTC.